A selection of T cell receptor beta chains follows, all from one sample in a study of metastatic and nonmetastatic thyroid tumors. With MiXCR, TCRdb reprocessed the PCR reads. Of roughly 33,000 clones listed, roughly a sixth are singletons. Sequenced sample: blood. The receptors shown here come from a female donor with papillary thyroid cancer or a benign thyroid nodule (not recorded which). Some clones in this sample may be carry-over from other donors' samples. The CDR3 runs from the conserved cysteine through the conserved F or W. The order of the fields is clone size, V gene, D gene, J gene, CDR3 protein, CDR3 DNA. D genes are given only for firm matches. Expanded clones get a size class; other rows say once, few or many, or leave the size out.

>many|TRBV7-3|TRBD2|TRBJ2-2
CASSFSGRGTGELFF
TGTGCCAGCAGTTTTAGCGGGAGAGGCACCGGGGAGCTGTTTTTT
>-|TRBV20-1|-|TRBJ2-5
CSAVDPRGLQETQYF
TGCAGTGCTGTAGACCCGAGGGGACTCCAAGAGACCCAGTACTTC
>many|TRBV11-2|-|TRBJ2-1
CASSLEGYNEQFF
TGTGCCAGCAGCTTAGAGGGATACAATGAGCAGTTCTTC
>many|TRBV6-4|-|TRBJ2-6
CASSDTGSGANVLTF
TGTGCCAGCAGTGACACAGGGTCTGGGGCCAACGTCCTGACTTTC
>-|TRBV6-4|-|TRBJ1-5
CASSFDSWGNQPQHF
TGTGCCAGCAGTTTCGACAGTTGGGGCAATCAGCCCCAGCATTTT
>-|TRBV10-3|TRBD2|TRBJ2-1
CAISEAVAGMSEQFF
TGTGCCATCAGTGAGGCGGTAGCGGGAATGAGTGAGCAGTTCTTC
>-|TRBV27|-|TRBJ2-2
CASSSPLRGYDTVELFF
TGTGCCAGCAGTTCCCCCCTTAGGGGCTATGACACCGTGGAGCTGTTTTTT
>many|TRBV27|-|TRBJ2-3
CASSLSQASPDTQYF
TGTGCCAGCAGTTTATCGCAGGCTAGCCCAGATACGCAGTATTTT
>many|TRBV7-9|TRBD1|TRBJ1-5
CASSGGQDSQPQHF
TGTGCCAGCAGCGGAGGACAGGATAGTCAGCCCCAGCATTTT
>many|TRBV12-3/TRBV12-4|-|TRBJ2-2
CASTPQGRTGELFF
TGTGCCAGCACCCCGCAGGGTAGGACCGGGGAGCTGTTTTTT